Presented here are 2 T cell receptor beta chains from one specimen sequenced in a study of patients and donors after allogeneic stem cell transplantation. TCRdb used MiXCR to reprocess the RT-PCR reads, holding one entry per CDR3 protein. This table holds under 200,000 distinct CDR3 sequences, roughly 22% found once. Sequenced sample: blood, either unsorted or a sorted T cell fraction (not recorded which). The receptor source for this set is a human donor who was either an allogeneic HSCT recipient or a stem cell or donor lymphocyte infusion donor (not recorded which). It is not recorded whose cells these are; they may come from a transplant donor.

This chain links TRBV20-1 with TRBJ2-7; either TRBD1 or TRBD2 may supply D (5 bases each). The CDR3 is 13 residues long. CDR1 and CDR2 from the germline V gene are DFQATT and SNEGSKA (reference sequence). The ends were cut back, 7 bases at V and 4 bases at J, with 17 bases in the middle. The CDR3 nucleotides read TGCAGTGGGAGGTGGGGGATCTCATACGAGCAGTACTTC. It translates to CSGRWGISYEQYF.

This clonotype was recorded once. The V and J genes are TRBV11-2 and TRBJ2-1, with D unresolved. This CDR3 contains 15 residues. CDR1 SGHAT and CDR2 FQNNGV come from the germline V gene. The ends were cut back, 5 bases at V and 9 bases at J, with 20 bases in the middle. CDR3 DNA: TGTGCCAGCAGCCTCGCGCCCCAAGGGAAGGGTGAGCAGTTCTTC. Its translation is CASSLAPQGKGEQFF.